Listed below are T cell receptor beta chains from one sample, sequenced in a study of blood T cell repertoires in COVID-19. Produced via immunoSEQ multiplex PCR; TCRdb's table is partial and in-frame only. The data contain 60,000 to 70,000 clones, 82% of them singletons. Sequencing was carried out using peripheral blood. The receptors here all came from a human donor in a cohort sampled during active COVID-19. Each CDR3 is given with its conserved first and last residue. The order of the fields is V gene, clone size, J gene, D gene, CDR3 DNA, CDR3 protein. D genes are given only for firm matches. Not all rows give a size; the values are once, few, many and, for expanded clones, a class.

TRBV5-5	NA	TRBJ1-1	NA	TGTGCCAGCAGCACGTCGGGGTTCACTGAAGCTTTCTTT	CASSTSGFTEAFF
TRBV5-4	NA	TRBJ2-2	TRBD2	TGTGCCAGCAGCCTTGTAGCGGGGGCAAACACCGGGGAGCTGTTTTTT	CASSLVAGANTGELFF
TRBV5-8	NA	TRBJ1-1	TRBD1	TGTGCCAGCAGCTTGGTACAGGGGAGGTACACTGAAGCTTTCTTT	CASSLVQGRYTEAFF
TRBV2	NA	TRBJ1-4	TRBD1	TGTGCCAGCACTTGGAGTGGGACAGAGAGGTTAGAACTGTTTTTT	CASTWSGTERLELFF
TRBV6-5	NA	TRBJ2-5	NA	TGTGCCAGCAGTACAGGGTTGCGGGAGACCCAGTACTTC	CASSTGLRETQYF
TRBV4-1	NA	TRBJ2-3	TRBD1	TGCGCCAGCAGCCAAATGACAGGGACCCCAGATACGCAGTATTTT	CASSQMTGTPDTQYF
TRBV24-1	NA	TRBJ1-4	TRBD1	TGTGCCACCAGTGACGCAACAGGGGTTTCTAATGAAAAACTGTTTTTT	CATSDATGVSNEKLFF
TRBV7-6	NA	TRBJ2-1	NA	TGTGCCAGCAGCTTAGGTTCGATAGCGCTGGTTAATGAGCAGTTCTTC	CASSLGSIALVNEQFF
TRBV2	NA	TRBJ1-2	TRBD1	TGTGCCAGCAGTGGTGACAGGGTGGGAGGCTATGGCTACACCTTC	CASSGDRVGGYGYTF
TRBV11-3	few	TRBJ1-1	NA	TGTGCCAGCAGCTTATCAGAGAACACTGAAGCTTTCTTT	CASSLSENTEAFF
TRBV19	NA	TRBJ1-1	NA	TGTGCCAGTAGTATAGCAACGAAGGGGTCGAACACTGAAGCTTTCTTT	CASSIATKGSNTEAFF
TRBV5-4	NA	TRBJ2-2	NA	TGTGCCAGCAACTCGGGGGTAGGGACCGGGGAGCTGTTTTTT	CASNSGVGTGELFF
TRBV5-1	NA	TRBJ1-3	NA	TGCGCCAGCAGCTTGGCATTTGGAAACACCATATATTTT	CASSLAFGNTIYF
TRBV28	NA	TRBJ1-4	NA	TGTGCCAGCAGTGGCCATGGGAGTGCAACTAATGAAAAACTGTTTTTT	CASSGHGSATNEKLFF
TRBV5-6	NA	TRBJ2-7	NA	TGTGCCAGCAGCTTACCCAGGGGACACGAGCAGTACTTC	CASSLPRGHEQYF
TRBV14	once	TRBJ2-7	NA	TGTGCCAGCAGCCAAGGTCGCGGGGGCTCGTACGAGCAGTACTTC	CASSQGRGGSYEQYF
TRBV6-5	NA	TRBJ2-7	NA	TGTGCCAGCAGCCCCCCGGGGGCCTACGAGCAGTACTTC	CASSPPGAYEQYF
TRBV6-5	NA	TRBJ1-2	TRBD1	TGTGCCAGCAGCCAGGACAGGGAGAGCGGTGGCTACACCTTC	CASSQDRESGGYTF
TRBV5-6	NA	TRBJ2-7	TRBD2	TGTGCCAGCAGCTTGGCCCCCCTCCGGGCTAGCGGGGGCCGCTACGAGCAGTACTTC	CASSLAPLRASGGRYEQYF
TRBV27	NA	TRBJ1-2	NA	TGTGCCAGCAGTTCGGCAGGGACTAACTATGGCTACACCTTC	CASSSAGTNYGYTF
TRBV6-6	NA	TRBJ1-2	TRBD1	TGTGCCAGCAGTTACTCGATGGCAGGGGGCGAAGGCTACACCTTC	CASSYSMAGGEGYTF
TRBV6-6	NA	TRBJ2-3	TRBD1	TGTGCCAGCAGTTACGGGACAGACACAGATACGCAGTATTTT	CASSYGTDTDTQYF
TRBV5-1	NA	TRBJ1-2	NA	TGCGCCAGCAGCTCAGGGAAGGGTGGCTACACCTTC	CASSSGKGGYTF
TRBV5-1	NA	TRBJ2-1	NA	TGCGCCAGCAGCTTGGGACAGGCCTTTGGTGAGCAGTTCTTC	CASSLGQAFGEQFF